What follows are 30 T cell receptor beta chains derived from one specimen sequenced in a study of blood T cell repertoires in COVID-19. The table came from immunoSEQ multiplex PCR; TCRdb's copy has only in-frame clones and leaves some out. This table has 450,000 or so clones, about 92% appearing once. Source material: PBMCs or T cells enriched from blood (not recorded which). The receptors here all came from a man aged 18 to 29 who had recovered from COVID-19.

The chain joins TRBV5-6 to TRBJ1-5; tentative D call: TRBD1 (6 bases). The CDR3 totals 15 residues. V shed 0 bases and J shed 4 bases, with 11 bases lying between them. The germline CDR1 and CDR2 sequences are SGHDT and YYEEEE. This CDR3 reads CASSLARDTNQPQHF. DNA of the CDR3: TGTGCCAGCAGCTTGGCTAGGGACACAAATCAGCCCCAGCATTTT.

The rearrangement uses TRBV27 and TRBJ1-6; TRBD1 might be the D (5 bases). Germline V gives CDR1 MNHEY, CDR2 SMNVEV (reference sequence). The V end was cut by 6 bases, the J end by 9 bases, with 18 bases between. The CDR3 contains 15 residues. The CDR3 region is CASRPAGDYISPLHF. The CDR3 DNA sequence: TGTGCCAGCAGGCCCGCTGGGGACTACATTTCACCCCTCCACTTT.

CDR3 DNA: TGCGCCAGCAGCAAACTAGCGGGAGGTGCCGGGGAGCTGTTTTTT. Translating gives CASSKLAGGAGELFF. This chain links TRBV5-1 with TRBJ2-2; TRBD2 agrees at 12 bases. With 4 bases clipped from V and 6 bases from J, the junction kept 4 bases outside the gene matches. This CDR3 has 15 amino acids. Germline CDR1 is SGHRS and CDR2 is YFSETQ.

This chain connects TRBV10-3 to TRBJ1-2; unclear D gene. Trimming took 7 bases from V and 0 from J, leaving 15 bases between them. Germline V gene sequence: CDR1 ENHRY, CDR2 SYGVKD. This CDR3 comprises 15 residues. The CDR3 here is CAIMNTPQTNYGYTF. The CDR3 DNA reads TGTGCCATCATGAATACGCCGCAGACTAACTATGGCTACACCTTC.

This clone was found a few times. The chain couples TRBV5-1 to TRBJ2-6; 10 nucleotides line up with TRBD1. Germline V gives CDR1 SGHRS, CDR2 YFSETQ. Trimming removed 3 bases from V and 4 bases from J; junction bases left unmatched: 10. This CDR3 is built from 18 residues. Written as DNA, the CDR3 is TGCGCCAGCAGCTGGTTGGGGACAGGGGTTCTCGGGGCCAACGTCCTGACTTTC. Translating it yields CASSWLGTGVLGANVLTF.

This chain connects TRBV6-5 to TRBJ2-7; TRBD1 is a possible D gene (5 bases). The CDR3 sequence is 13 residues long. Germline V CDR1 and CDR2: MNHEY, SVGAGI. Trimming pared 5 bases from V and 0 bases from J, leaving 8 bases between. The CDR3 region is CASSPQASYEQYF. CDR3 nucleotides: TGTGCCAGCAGTCCACAGGCCTCCTACGAGCAGTACTTC.

The chain has TRBV28 and TRBJ2-1; 10 nucleotides align to TRBD2. CDR1 MDHEN and CDR2 SYDVKM come from the germline V gene. J gave up 7 bases and V 2 bases, and 5 bases lay outside the gene matches. This CDR3 has 15 amino acids. DNA of the CDR3: TGTGCCAGCAGTTTACTTCCAGCGGGAGGGAATGAGCAGTTCTTC. Amino acids: CASSLLPAGGNEQFF.

The chain couples TRBV5-4 to TRBJ2-3; 13 bases are shared with TRBD2. J was trimmed by 0 bases and V by 5 bases; bases with no gene match: 9. Germline CDR1 and CDR2: SGHNT and YYREEE (reference sequence). The CDR3 is 18 residues long. The CDR3 DNA sequence: TGTGCCAGCAGTCTTGGGACTAGCGGGACTACTAGCACAGATACGCAGTATTTT. Its translation is CASSLGTSGTTSTDTQYF. Drawing the rest from reference TRBV5-4 and TRBJ2-3, the complete variable domain is ETGVTQSPTHLIKTRGQQVTLRCSSQSGHNTVSWYQQALGQGPQFIFQYYREEENGRGNFPPRFSGLQFPNYSSELNVNALELDDSALYLCASSLGTSGTTSTDTQYFGPGTRLTVL.

The V and J genes are TRBV7-2 and TRBJ1-6, with a weak D call TRBD1 (5 bases). Per germline, CDR1 SGHTA and CDR2 FQGNSA. V was shortened by 1 base and J by 6 bases, with 13 bases between the two germline ends. This CDR3 has 16 amino acids. CDR3 amino acids: CASSLGGGAPNSPLHF. The CDR3 region has the DNA TGTGCCAGCAGCTTAGGTGGAGGGGCTCCTAATTCACCCCTCCACTTT.

In this sample, this clone turned up once. This chain's CDR3 is CAISRGLDNSPLHF. The CDR3 DNA is TGTGCCATCAGCAGGGGGCTTGATAATTCACCCCTCCACTTT. The rearrangement joins TRBV10-3 to TRBJ1-6; 8 bases are a match to TRBD1. This CDR3 is built from 14 residues. Germline V gene lookup returns CDR1 ENHRY and CDR2 SYGVKD. The ends lost 6 bases at V and 5 bases at J; junction bases unmatched: 3.

This chain connects TRBV9 to TRBJ2-1; TRBD2 is a possible D gene (5 bases). Germline loops: CDR1 SGDLS, CDR2 YYNGEE. The CDR3 spans 15 residues. Trimming took off 4 bases at V and 6 bases at J, with 17 bases between the two ends. The CDR3 DNA reads TGTGCCAGCAGCCGTAGCGATTTAGAAACCAATGAGCAGTTCTTC. As protein: CASSRSDLETNEQFF.

The chain uses TRBV6-1 and TRBJ2-5; maybe TRBD1 (6 bases). With 1 base removed from V and 14 bases from J, the gap between germline ends came to 14 bases. Per the germline V gene, CDR1 is MNHNS and CDR2 is SASEGT. CDR3 length: 12 amino acids. DNA of the CDR3: TGTGCCAGCAGTGAAGGCCGGGGACACTCATACTTC. Translating it yields CASSEGRGHSYF.

The V call is TRBV18, the J call TRBJ1-1, with TRBD1 matching over 7 bases. The junction had 7 bases not matched to a gene; V was cut back by 5 bases and J by 4 bases. Per germline, CDR1 KGHSH and CDR2 LQKENI. CDR3 size: 14 residues. The CDR3 DNA reads TGTGCCAGCTCAGAGGACAGGCGGGGCACTGAAGCTTTCTTT. It translates to CASSEDRRGTEAFF.

The V and J genes are TRBV5-1 and TRBJ2-7; 9 bases align to TRBD1. This CDR3 spans 13 amino acids. CDR1 and CDR2 (germline): SGHRS, YFSETQ. V lost 0 bases to trimming and J lost 5 bases; unmatched junction nucleotides: 0. This CDR3 reads CASSLGDRDEQYF. The CDR3 DNA reads as TGCGCCAGCAGCTTGGGGGACAGGGACGAGCAGTACTTC.

The chain joins TRBV18 to TRBJ1-1; D uncertain. CDR3 length: 15 amino acids. V dropped 3 bases and J dropped 6 bases, with 17 bases sitting between them. Looked up from germline, CDR1 is KGHSH and CDR2 is LQKENI. CDR3 coding DNA: TGTGCCAGCTCACCGGGAAAGGGAGGTTTGTCTGAAGCTTTCTTT. Amino acid sequence: CASSPGKGGLSEAFF.

The chain couples TRBV18 to TRBJ1-1; 9 nucleotides line up with TRBD1. With V trimmed by 2 bases and J by 4 bases, 8 bases remained unmatched. Germline V lookup: CDR1 KGHSH, CDR2 LQKENI. This CDR3 comprises 16 residues. DNA for the CDR3: TGTGCCAGCTCACCAGGGACAGGGAGGAGGGGCACTGAAGCTTTCTTT. Its translation is CASSPGTGRRGTEAFF.

The chain employs TRBV9 and TRBJ1-3; unclear D gene. Deletions cut 3 bases from V and 7 bases from J, with 11 bases between. The CDR3 is 13 residues long. CDR1 and CDR2 (germline): SGDLS, YYNGEE. The CDR3 region is CASSDPLANTIYF. CDR3 bases: TGTGCCAGCAGCGATCCCCTCGCGAACACCATATATTTT. The entire variable domain, with the rest obtained from reference TRBV9 and TRBJ1-3, is as follows: DSGVTQTPKHLITATGQRVTLRCSPRSGDLSVYWYQQSLDQGLQFLIQYYNGEERAKGNILERFSAQQFPDLHSELNLSSLELGDSALYFCASSDPLANTIYFGEGSWLTVV.

The chain couples TRBV28 to TRBJ1-2, with 7 bases lining up with TRBD1. V was clipped by 8 bases and J by 0 bases; unmatched bases: 12. The CDR3 extends over 16 amino acids. Germline V gene lookup returns CDR1 MDHEN and CDR2 SYDVKM. The CDR3 DNA reads TGTGCCAGCCACCGAACAGGGGACCGAGCTAACTATGGCTACACCTTC. Translated, it gives CASHRTGDRANYGYTF.

Only one count was recorded for this clone. This chain links TRBV25-1 with TRBJ1-6, with unresolved D. V lost 1 base to trimming and J lost 7 bases, with 11 bases between them. The germline gives CDR1 MGHDK, CDR2 SYGVNS. The CDR3 is made up of 15 amino acids. Here the CDR3 DNA reads TGTGCCAGCAGTGAATCAAACAGAATCAATTCACCCCTCCACTTT. Protein product: CASSESNRINSPLHF.

The chain is built from TRBV10-3 and TRBJ1-2; no clear D gene. The germline V and J ends were trimmed by 4 bases and 3 bases, with 9 bases remaining between them. This CDR3 region has 13 residues. Germline V CDR1 and CDR2: ENHRY, SYGVKD. The DNA of the CDR3 is TGTGCCATCAGTGTGGAGGGAGACTATGGCTACACCTTC. Its translation: CAISVEGDYGYTF.

This CDR3 reads CASSLVFARGNTGELFF. CDR3 DNA: TGTGCCAGCAGCTTGGTTTTCGCGCGCGGGAACACCGGGGAGCTGTTTTTT. The V gene is TRBV5-4, the J gene TRBJ2-2; D not certain. This CDR3 has 17 amino acids. The ends were cut back, 0 bases at V and 1 base at J, with 13 bases in the middle. CDR1 is SGHNT and CDR2 is YYREEE in the germline V gene (reference sequence).

The rearrangement links TRBV19 to TRBJ1-1; 9 bases are shared with TRBD1. Germline assignment: CDR1 LNHDA and CDR2 SQIVND (reference sequence). This CDR3 has 15 residues. Trimming at V came to 3 bases and at J to 5 bases, leaving 7 bases not matched to a gene. The CDR3 is CASSIEQGAGTEAFF. CDR3 nucleotide sequence: TGTGCCAGTAGTATTGAACAGGGGGCAGGAACTGAAGCTTTCTTT.

J is TRBJ1-1 and V is TRBV7-8; D is possibly TRBD1 (5 bases). CDR1 and CDR2 from the germline V gene are SGHVS and FQNEAQ. The ends were cut back, 5 bases at V and 8 bases at J, with 15 bases in the middle. CDR3 length equals 13 residues. Written as DNA, the CDR3 is TGTGCCAGCAGCCTATTAGCCGGGGGGGAAGCTTTCTTT. This translates into CASSLLAGGEAFF. Supplemented by reference TRBV7-8 and TRBJ1-1, the full variable domain reads GAGVSQSPRYKVAKRGQDVALRCDPISGHVSLFWYQQALGQGPEFLTYFQNEAQLDKSGLPSDRFFAERPEGSVSTLKIQRTQQEDSAVYLCASSLLAGGEAFFGQGTRLTVV.

This rearrangement joins TRBV28 to TRBJ1-1; TRBD1 matches 10 bases. Per the germline V gene, CDR1 is MDHEN and CDR2 is SYDVKM. J lost 7 bases, V lost 6 bases, and 5 bases had no gene match. CDR3 size: 13 residues. CDR3 nucleotides: TGTGCCAGCAGCCGACAGGGGGCCGGTGAAGCTTTCTTT. Its translation: CASSRQGAGEAFF.

This sequence joins TRBV24-1 and TRBJ2-1, with 14 bases identical to TRBD2. J was trimmed by 9 bases and V by 4 bases; bases with no gene match: 7. The germline V gene has CDR1 KGHDR and CDR2 SFDVKD. CDR3 length: 16 residues. The CDR3 is CATSDPTSGREGEQFF. CDR3 DNA: TGTGCCACCAGTGACCCGACTAGCGGGAGGGAGGGTGAGCAGTTCTTC.

This chain connects TRBV3-1 (or the pseudogene TRBV3-2) to TRBJ1-5; D is possibly TRBD1 (6 bases). CDR1 and CDR2 (germline): LGHDT, YNNKEL (reference sequence). V was shortened by 5 bases and J by 6 bases, with 17 bases between the two germline ends. The CDR3 length is 15 residues. CDR3: CASSFRQEQVQPQHF. CDR3 DNA: TGTGCCAGCAGCTTTCGACAGGAGCAAGTTCAGCCCCAGCATTTT.

This chain links TRBV9 with TRBJ2-1, with TRBD2 identical over 7 bases. Trimming at V came to 3 bases and at J to 8 bases, leaving 14 bases not matched to a gene. This CDR3 comprises 16 residues. In germline, CDR1 is SGDLS, CDR2 YYNGEE. CDR3 in DNA: TGTGCCAGCAGCGCCGCCGCGGGGAGGGCCGGGGATGAGCAGTTCTTC. Translated, it gives CASSAAAGRAGDEQFF.

The chain has TRBV15 and TRBJ2-5; D might be TRBD1 (6 bases). V lost 2 bases, J lost 4 bases, and 17 bases lay in between. This CDR3 contains 16 residues. Germline V gives CDR1 LNHNV, CDR2 YYDKDF (reference sequence). Written as DNA, the CDR3 is TGTGCCACCAGCAGAATCAAAACAGGGATCGGAGAGACCCAGTACTTC. Amino acid sequence: CATSRIKTGIGETQYF.

This chain joins TRBV10-2 and TRBJ2-1; 9 nucleotides agree with TRBD2. This CDR3 has 14 residues. V dropped 8 bases and J dropped 7; count of bases not matched to a gene: 9. CDR1 is WSHSY, CDR2 SAAADI, per germline. The chain's CDR3 is CASHSGRGRNEQFF. CDR3 nucleotides: TGCGCCAGCCATAGCGGGAGAGGCAGGAATGAGCAGTTCTTC.

The J gene is TRBJ1-2, the V gene TRBV6-5; D gene uncertain. The CDR3 extends over 14 amino acids. The germline V gene has CDR1 MNHEY and CDR2 SVGAGI. V shed 0 bases and J shed 4 bases, with 9 bases lying between them. CDR3 amino acids: CASSYSGKSYGYTF. CDR3 DNA: TGTGCCAGCAGTTACTCGGGCAAAAGCTATGGCTACACCTTC.